This is a list of T cell receptor beta chains from one sample in a study of regulatory T cells in long-lasting Graves disease. TCRdb independently ran MiXCR on the multiplex PCR reads; one entry per CDR3 protein. The sample has around 450,000 distinct CDR3 sequences, under 25% seen once; the top ten hold roughly 6.9%. This specimen was peripheral blood mononuclear cells (PBMCs), taken when the disease was refractory, from a patient treated with antithyroid drugs. Every receptor here comes from a female donor with Graves disease. CDR3s include the opening cysteine and the closing phenylalanine or tryptophan. Fields, in order: clone size, V gene, D gene, J gene, CDR3 DNA, CDR3 protein. D genes are given only for firm matches. Expanded clones are given a class, and other clones once, few, many or no size at all.

size: many
V: TRBV12-3/TRBV12-4
D: -
J: TRBJ1-1
DNA: TGTGCCAGCAGTCCACAATCGACAGACTTGAACACTGAAGCTTTCTTT
CDR3: CASSPQSTDLNTEAFF

size: few
V: TRBV29-1
D: TRBD1
J: TRBJ1-4
DNA: TGCAGCGTTGGGGACAGGGCCAGTGAAAAACTGTTTTTT
CDR3: CSVGDRASEKLFF

size: many
V: TRBV12-3/TRBV12-4
D: -
J: TRBJ1-1
DNA: TGTGCCAGTCGGGGAATGAACACTGAAGCTTTCTTT
CDR3: CASRGMNTEAFF

size: few
V: TRBV7-3
D: TRBD1
J: TRBJ2-7
DNA: TGTGCCAGCAGCCCAACAGGGGACTCCTACGAGCAGTACTTC
CDR3: CASSPTGDSYEQYF

size: -
V: TRBV27
D: -
J: TRBJ1-1
DNA: TGTGCCAGCAGCTCGAGTAGCACTGAAGCTTTCTTT
CDR3: CASSSSSTEAFF

size: many
V: TRBV5-6
D: -
J: TRBJ1-2
DNA: TGTGCCAGCAGCTTGGTAACGGACGATCACTATGGCTACACCTTC
CDR3: CASSLVTDDHYGYTF

size: few
V: TRBV19
D: -
J: TRBJ2-4
DNA: TGTGCCAGTAGTAACGTAGCCAAAAACATTCAGTACTTC
CDR3: CASSNVAKNIQYF

size: -
V: TRBV30
D: TRBD1
J: TRBJ2-5
DNA: TGTGCCTGGAGGGAATATGACAGGGAGCAAGAGACCCAGTACTTC
CDR3: CAWREYDREQETQYF

size: many
V: TRBV28
D: TRBD1
J: TRBJ1-5
DNA: TGTGCCAGCAGTCTTGAGGACAGGGGATACCAGCCCCAGCATTTT
CDR3: CASSLEDRGYQPQHF

size: -
V: TRBV19
D: -
J: TRBJ1-1
DNA: TGTGCCAGTAGTATTGCGGCCGGCACTGAAGCTTTCTTT
CDR3: CASSIAAGTEAFF

size: many
V: TRBV7-8
D: TRBD1
J: TRBJ2-5
DNA: TGTGCCAGCAGCCACCGACAGGGGGCAGAGACCCAGTACTTC
CDR3: CASSHRQGAETQYF

size: few
V: TRBV12-5
D: TRBD1
J: TRBJ1-2
DNA: TGTGCTAGTGGTTTAGGCAGGGGGCCCTATGGCTACACCTTC
CDR3: CASGLGRGPYGYTF

size: many
V: TRBV11-2
D: -
J: TRBJ1-1
DNA: TGTGCCAGCACCAGTGGGGCAGGGCGGGGGACTGAAGCTTTCTTT
CDR3: CASTSGAGRGTEAFF

size: many
V: TRBV15
D: -
J: TRBJ1-2
DNA: TGTGCCACCAGCAGAGACGCGGGGGGGGACGGCTACACCTTC
CDR3: CATSRDAGGDGYTF

size: -
V: TRBV12-3/TRBV12-4
D: TRBD2
J: TRBJ2-3
DNA: TGTGCCAGCAGTTCCTTAGCGGGGGCCCCAGATACGCAGTATTTT
CDR3: CASSSLAGAPDTQYF

size: many
V: TRBV6-1
D: -
J: TRBJ2-2
DNA: TGTGCCAGCAGCTCCGACGGTCCGAACACCGGGGAGCTGTTTTTT
CDR3: CASSSDGPNTGELFF

size: few
V: TRBV6-2/TRBV6-3
D: -
J: TRBJ1-4
DNA: TGTGCCAGCAGTTACACGGGACGGAATAATGAAAAACTGTTTTTT
CDR3: CASSYTGRNNEKLFF

size: many
V: TRBV28
D: -
J: TRBJ1-2
DNA: TGTGCCAGCAGCGTGGGCTATGGCTACACCTTC
CDR3: CASSVGYGYTF

size: many
V: TRBV28
D: TRBD2
J: TRBJ2-7
DNA: TGTGCCAGCAGTCCGGGGACTAGCGGGAGGAACGAGCAGTACTTC
CDR3: CASSPGTSGRNEQYF

size: few
V: TRBV30
D: -
J: TRBJ1-4
DNA: TGTGCCTGGAGTGTGGGGGCAAGGGAAAAACTGTTTTTT
CDR3: CAWSVGAREKLFF

size: few
V: TRBV29-1
D: -
J: TRBJ1-5
DNA: TGCAGCGTGGGGTTGGGGGGCAATCAGCCCCAGCATTTT
CDR3: CSVGLGGNQPQHF

size: once
V: TRBV29-1
D: TRBD1
J: TRBJ2-3
DNA: TGCAGCGCAGTGGTTGACAGGGGGGCAGATACGCAGTATTTT
CDR3: CSAVVDRGADTQYF

size: -
V: TRBV15
D: -
J: TRBJ2-1
DNA: TGTGCCACCAGCAGACCCCGCCGATTGGGTTCCTACAATGAGCAGTTCTTC
CDR3: CATSRPRRLGSYNEQFF

size: many
V: TRBV28
D: -
J: TRBJ2-5
DNA: TGTGCCAGCAGTCGAGGGGGTGCCAGCGGGATGGAGACCCAGTACTTC
CDR3: CASSRGGASGMETQYF

size: few
V: TRBV6-2/TRBV6-3
D: TRBD2
J: TRBJ2-1
DNA: TGTGCCAGCAGTTACTCGACTAGCGGGAGCTCCTACAATGAGCAGTTCTTC
CDR3: CASSYSTSGSSYNEQFF

size: few
V: TRBV10-3
D: TRBD2
J: TRBJ2-7
DNA: TGTGCCATCAGGGCAACTAGCGGGGCCTCCTACGAGCAGTACTTC
CDR3: CAIRATSGASYEQYF

size: -
V: TRBV12-3/TRBV12-4
D: -
J: TRBJ2-1
DNA: TGTGCCAGCAGTTTAGTATTTACCACGATAGCCGGCAATGAGCAGTTCTTC
CDR3: CASSLVFTTIAGNEQFF

size: -
V: TRBV10-2
D: TRBD1
J: TRBJ2-7
DNA: TGCGCCACCGAGGGACAGTGGCGCGAGCAGTACTTC
CDR3: CATEGQWREQYF

size: once
V: TRBV3-1
D: -
J: TRBJ2-6
DNA: TGTGCCAGCAGCCAAGATAACACCCGTGGTGGGGCCAACGTCCTGACTTTC
CDR3: CASSQDNTRGGANVLTF

size: few
V: TRBV6-1
D: -
J: TRBJ2-7
DNA: TGTGCCAGCTCCCCCGGCAGTTTCTACGAGCAGTACTTC
CDR3: CASSPGSFYEQYF

size: -
V: TRBV6-1
D: TRBD2
J: TRBJ2-7
DNA: TGTGCCAGCAGCGCGCCACGACTAGCGGGAGGGTATTCCTACGAGCAGTACTTC
CDR3: CASSAPRLAGGYSYEQYF

size: -
V: TRBV6-2/TRBV6-3
D: TRBD1
J: TRBJ2-2
DNA: TGTGCCAGCAGCTCCATCCTCGCCGGGACAGGGTTCACCGGGGAGCTGTTTTTT
CDR3: CASSSILAGTGFTGELFF

size: many
V: TRBV2
D: -
J: TRBJ1-2
DNA: TGTGCCAGCAGCAACAGGGTGTATTACTATGGCTACACCTTC
CDR3: CASSNRVYYYGYTF

size: many
V: TRBV12-3/TRBV12-4
D: TRBD1
J: TRBJ1-5
DNA: TGTGCCAGCAGCCGCGACAGGGTGGATCAGCCCCAGCATTTT
CDR3: CASSRDRVDQPQHF

size: many
V: TRBV24-1
D: TRBD2
J: TRBJ2-5
DNA: TGTGCCACCAGTGCGAGGGGACTAGGGCAAGAGACCCAGTACTTC
CDR3: CATSARGLGQETQYF

size: -
V: TRBV6-1
D: -
J: TRBJ2-7
DNA: TGTGCCAGCAGGAAAGACAGCCCCGACGAGCAGTACTTC
CDR3: CASRKDSPDEQYF

size: many
V: TRBV6-1
D: -
J: TRBJ1-1
DNA: TGTGCCAGCAAACCCGGCCCCATGAACACTGAAGCTTTCTTT
CDR3: CASKPGPMNTEAFF

size: -
V: TRBV7-9
D: -
J: TRBJ1-1
DNA: TGTGCCAGCAGCTCTATAGGCAGGGAAACGAACACTGAAGCTTTCTTT
CDR3: CASSSIGRETNTEAFF

size: many
V: TRBV11-2
D: -
J: TRBJ2-7
DNA: TGTGCCAGCAGCTTCGTCAGGGGTTTCTACGAGCAGTACTTC
CDR3: CASSFVRGFYEQYF

size: many
V: TRBV28
D: TRBD1
J: TRBJ1-5
DNA: TGTGCCAGCAGTCCCCAGGGGGCTGGCCAGCCCCAGCATTTT
CDR3: CASSPQGAGQPQHF

size: -
V: TRBV5-1
D: -
J: TRBJ2-5
DNA: TGCGCCAGCAGCTTGGCCGGGGGGCCGTTCCAAGAGACCCAGTACTTC
CDR3: CASSLAGGPFQETQYF

size: many
V: TRBV6-1
D: -
J: TRBJ1-6
DNA: TGTGCCAGCACCCGGGCCTTCACAGCGGAGTCACCCCTCCACTTT
CDR3: CASTRAFTAESPLHF

size: once
V: TRBV28
D: TRBD1
J: TRBJ2-2
DNA: TGTGCCAGCAGCCCGGGACAGATAGACACCGGGGAGCTGTTTTTT
CDR3: CASSPGQIDTGELFF

size: few
V: TRBV12-3/TRBV12-4
D: TRBD1
J: TRBJ2-2
DNA: TGTGCCGTAGGGGACAGGGCAAACACCGGGGAGCTGTTTTTT
CDR3: CAVGDRANTGELFF

size: many
V: TRBV7-2
D: -
J: TRBJ2-5
DNA: TGTGCCAGCAGCTTAGGGGGCCTTTGGCTAGAGGAGACCCAGTACTTC
CDR3: CASSLGGLWLEETQYF